This is a list of T cell receptor beta chains from one sample in a study of cytomegalovirus exposure and HLA in healthy donors. Assay: immunoSEQ multiplex PCR; the TCRdb copy retains only in-frame clones and omits some. Here the sample table reports roughly 110,000 clones. Sequencing was performed on PBMCs. Every receptor here comes from a middle-aged man in good health and CMV-seropositive. Both conserved end residues are part of each CDR3. Each record gives: V gene, clone size, J gene, D gene, CDR3 length, CDR3 protein, CDR3 DNA. The D gene is left open where the match is weak. The listing skips clone size in some rows; elsewhere it reads once, few, many or a size class.

>TRBV30|-|TRBJ1-1|TRBD1|14
CAGRDGQGNTEAFF
TGTGCCGGAAGAGACGGACAGGGGAACACTGAAGCTTTCTTT
>TRBV13|-|TRBJ2-7|TRBD1|14
CASSSTGGRSEQYF
TGTGCCAGCAGCTCGACAGGGGGTCGAAGCGAGCAGTACTTC
>TRBV7-8|-|TRBJ1-3|TRBD1|14
CAATGGATGNTIYF
TGTGCCGCAACAGGGGGGGCTACTGGAAACACCATATATTTT
>TRBV2|-|TRBJ1-1|TRBD1|13
CASSEQGVPEAFF
TGTGCCAGCAGTGAACAGGGGGTCCCTGAAGCTTTCTTT
>TRBV19|-|TRBJ2-7|-|14
CASSLLADSYEQYF
TGTGCCAGTAGTCTTCTCGCGGACTCCTACGAGCAGTACTTC
>TRBV5-6|-|TRBJ2-7|-|15
CASSLTTEAPGEQYF
TGTGCCAGCAGCTTGACGACGGAGGCCCCGGGCGAGCAGTACTTC
>TRBV28|-|TRBJ1-2|-|14
CASHGADSYYGYTF
TGTGCCAGCCACGGCGCGGACAGCTACTATGGCTACACCTTC
>TRBV10-3|-|TRBJ2-1|TRBD1|15
CAISALGQTYNEQFF
TGTGCCATCAGTGCCCTGGGACAGACCTACAATGAGCAGTTCTTC
>TRBV4-3|-|TRBJ1-2|TRBD1|15
CASSQSRTGRPGYTF
TGCGCCAGCAGCCAATCCCGGACAGGGCGCCCTGGCTACACCTTC
>TRBV9|-|TRBJ2-3|TRBD2|16
CASSVGSSGSQGAQYF
TGTGCCAGCAGCGTAGGTTCGAGCGGGAGCCAAGGGGCGCAGTATTTT
>TRBV2|medium-sized|TRBJ1-2|-|16
CASEWDVQGTNYGYTF
TGTGCCAGCGAATGGGATGTACAGGGAACTAACTATGGCTACACCTTC
>TRBV14|-|TRBJ2-7|-|11
CASSRGYEQYF
TGTGCCAGCAGCCGAGGTTACGAGCAGTACTTC
>TRBV10-3|-|TRBJ2-2|-|16
CAISREARGLTGELFF
TGTGCCATCAGCAGAGAGGCCCGCGGACTAACCGGGGAGCTGTTTTTT
>TRBV19|-|TRBJ2-6|TRBD1|18
CASSIVRTGGTGANVLTF
TGTGCCAGTAGTATAGTTCGGACAGGGGGCACTGGGGCCAACGTCCTGACTTTC
>TRBV2|-|TRBJ2-7|-|19
CASSEAPTSDSNHPYEQYF
TGTGCCAGCAGTGAAGCGCCAACCTCAGACAGCAACCATCCCTACGAGCAGTACTTC
>TRBV5-1|-|TRBJ1-5|-|12
CASWTVNQPQHF
TGCGCCAGCTGGACAGTCAATCAGCCCCAGCATTTT
>TRBV5-6|-|TRBJ2-7|-|16
CASSLVGPVQSWEQYF
TGTGCCAGCAGCTTGGTGGGGCCCGTTCAGTCGTGGGAGCAGTACTTC
>TRBV4-1|-|TRBJ2-7|-|15
CASSQHFSGDGEQYF
TGCGCCAGCAGCCAACATTTTTCAGGGGATGGCGAGCAGTACTTC
>TRBV6-5|-|TRBJ2-5|TRBD1|15
CASSSSTGGLGTQYF
TGTGCCAGCAGTTCCTCGACAGGGGGCCTAGGGACCCAGTACTTC
>TRBV28|-|TRBJ1-2|TRBD1|17
CASSPDRVGMVGYGYTF
TGTGCCAGCAGCCCAGACAGGGTGGGCATGGTTGGCTATGGCTACACCTTC
>TRBV19|-|TRBJ2-2|-|13
CASSRGVSGELFF
TGTGCCAGTAGTAGGGGAGTGAGCGGGGAGCTGTTTTTT
>TRBV29-1|-|TRBJ2-3|-|13
CSVGLTGKDTQYF
TGCAGCGTTGGCCTTACAGGGAAAGATACGCAGTATTTT
>TRBV9|-|TRBJ2-7|TRBD2|15
CASSPRLAGPYEQYF
TGTGCCAGCAGCCCCCGACTAGCGGGACCCTACGAGCAGTACTTC
>TRBV13|-|TRBJ2-2|TRBD2|15
CASSSPGTRGGELFF
TGTGCCAGCAGCTCCCCCGGGACTAGAGGCGGGGAGCTGTTTTTT
>TRBV5-3|-|TRBJ2-1|TRBD2|17
CARSHPITSGRGNEQFF
TGTGCCAGAAGCCACCCGATTACTAGCGGGAGGGGTAATGAGCAGTTCTTC
>TRBV5-8|-|TRBJ2-7|-|15
CASSPWVLSGYEQYF
TGTGCCAGCAGCCCGTGGGTCCTATCGGGCTACGAGCAGTACTTC
>TRBV18|-|TRBJ2-3|-|16
CASSQNSGGSADTQYF
TGTGCCAGCTCACAAAATTCGGGTGGTTCGGCAGATACGCAGTATTTT
>TRBV4-1|-|TRBJ2-1|TRBD1|14
CASSQLQGASLSVF
TGCGCCAGCAGCCAGCTACAGGGGGCCAGCCTATCGGTCTTC
>TRBV5-1|-|TRBJ1-3|-|14
CASSLEQGGNTIYF
TGCGCCAGCAGCTTGGAACAGGGCGGAAACACCATATATTTT
>TRBV9|-|TRBJ1-5|-|18
CASSVAPDSVDSNQPQHF
TGTGCCAGCAGCGTAGCCCCGGACAGCGTCGATAGCAATCAGCCCCAGCATTTT
>TRBV7-7|-|TRBJ2-1|TRBD1|15
CASSTGQGLYNEQFF
TGTGCTAGCAGCACGGGACAGGGGTTATACAATGAGCAGTTCTTC
>TRBV10-1|-|TRBJ2-3|TRBD2|16
CASSRLAGGITDTQYF
TGCGCCAGCAGCCGACTAGCGGGAGGAATCACAGATACGCAGTATTTT
>TRBV7-3|-|TRBJ1-2|TRBD1|16
CASSLTPTGDSSSYTF
TGTGCCAGCAGCTTAACGCCGACAGGGGATTCATCGAGCTACACCTTC
>TRBV5-1|-|TRBJ2-3|TRBD1|16
CASSLASRGPGDTQYF
TGCGCCAGCAGCTTGGCTTCCAGGGGGCCAGGAGATACGCAGTATTTT
>TRBV13|-|TRBJ1-1|TRBD1|16
CASSLVPDRGDTEAFF
TGTGCCAGCAGCTTAGTCCCAGACAGGGGAGACACTGAAGCTTTCTTT
>TRBV2|-|TRBJ2-7|TRBD1|14
CASSESDRSYEQYF
TGTGCCAGCAGTGAGTCGGACAGGTCCTACGAGCAGTACTTC
>TRBV2|-|TRBJ1-4|TRBD1|15
CATSKGDRGPEKLFF
TGTGCCACCTCGAAGGGGGACAGGGGGCCTGAAAAACTGTTTTTT
>TRBV28|-|TRBJ1-4|-|14
CASSQKFRDEKLFF
TGTGCCAGCAGTCAAAAATTTAGAGATGAAAAACTGTTTTTT
>TRBV2|-|TRBJ1-2|-|11
CASLQNYGYTF
TGTGCCAGCCTCCAGAACTATGGCTACACCTTC
>TRBV2|-|TRBJ1-3|-|14
CASRQGGTGNTIYF
TGTGCCAGCAGACAAGGGGGTACTGGAAACACCATATATTTT
>TRBV14|-|TRBJ2-7|TRBD2|13
CASSPLAGSEQYF
TGTGCCAGCAGCCCACTAGCGGGAAGCGAGCAGTACTTC
>TRBV10-2|-|TRBJ2-5|TRBD2|14
CASSGLVRGEVQYF
TGCGCCAGCAGCGGACTAGTCCGAGGGGAGGTCCAGTACTTC
>TRBV7-2|-|TRBJ2-5|-|14
CASSAAWAQETQYF
TGTGCCAGCAGCGCCGCGTGGGCCCAAGAGACCCAGTACTTC
>TRBV19|-|TRBJ2-2|-|17
CASSIRSPGANTGELFF
TGTGCCAGTAGTATCAGGAGTCCGGGAGCAAACACCGGGGAGCTGTTTTTT
>TRBV4-1|-|TRBJ1-1|-|16
CASSQDHRVRVTEAFF
TGCGCCAGCAGCCAAGATCACAGGGTGAGGGTCACTGAAGCTTTCTTT
>TRBV29-1|-|TRBJ2-5|-|14
CSVERQEAPETQYF
TGCAGCGTCGAGAGACAGGAGGCCCCAGAGACCCAGTACTTC
>TRBV5-6|-|TRBJ2-1|TRBD2|17
CASSVRRTSGRKAEQFF
TGTGCCAGCAGCGTCCGAAGGACTAGCGGGAGAAAGGCTGAGCAGTTCTTC
>TRBV6-5|-|TRBJ1-5|-|14
CASSVVESNQPQHF
TGTGCCAGCAGTGTTGTAGAGAGCAATCAGCCCCAGCATTTT
>TRBV27|-|TRBJ2-7|TRBD2|14
CASSLGGEGPEQYF
TGTGCCAGCAGTTTAGGGGGGGAGGGCCCCGAGCAGTACTTC
>TRBV2|-|TRBJ1-5|TRBD1|14
CASSGQGARQPQHF
TGTGCCAGCAGTGGACAGGGGGCTCGGCAGCCCCAGCATTTT
>TRBV5-6|-|TRBJ2-3|TRBD2|16
CASSAMSGRLADTQYF
TGTGCCAGCAGCGCAATGAGCGGGAGACTCGCAGATACGCAGTATTTT
>TRBV7-9|-|TRBJ2-7|TRBD1|13
CASSLDRGGEQYF
TGTGCCAGCAGCTTGGACAGGGGTGGCGAGCAGTACTTC
>TRBV15|-|TRBJ1-5|TRBD1|14
CVTSEDRADQPQHF
TGTGTCACTTCGGAGGACAGGGCGGATCAGCCCCAGCATTTT
>TRBV13|-|TRBJ2-1|TRBD2|15
CASSPFASGSNEQFF
TGTGCCAGCAGCCCGTTCGCTAGCGGGAGTAATGAGCAGTTCTTC
>TRBV2|-|TRBJ2-7|TRBD1|13
CASTGTGDYEQYF
TGTGCCAGCACCGGGACAGGGGACTACGAGCAGTACTTC
>TRBV7-9|-|TRBJ1-5|-|16
CASSTHLRGIDQPQHF
TGTGCCAGCAGCACGCATCTCAGGGGCATAGATCAGCCCCAGCATTTT
>TRBV6-4|-|TRBJ2-1|TRBD1|16
CASSPHRGSSYNEQFF
TGTGCCAGCAGTCCCCACAGGGGTAGCTCCTACAATGAGCAGTTCTTC